This T cell receptor (beta chain) comes out of a study of Tregs in tolerant kidney transplant recipients. Clones were read by immunoSEQ multiplex PCR, and TCRdb kept only the in-frame ones, dropping some. The repertoire table contains fewer than 35,000 clones. Regarding this clone: The read halts 3 residues ahead of the CDR3 end, with the missing end drawn from the germline J gene.

V was pared by 5 bases and J by 5 bases, with 11 bases between. The CDR3 runs 13 residues. Germline CDR1 is SGHDT and CDR2 is YYEEEE. The source was CD8+ T cells from blood, collected before the transplant. The receptor was derived from a human donor who received a combined kidney and bone marrow transplant. The chain recombines TRBV5-6 with TRBJ2-1; D gene ambiguous. CDR3 residues: CASRAAPNNEQFF. The covered CDR3 bases are TGTGCCAGCAGGGCGGCCCCCAACAATGAG.